The 8 T cell receptor beta chains presented below share a single source sample, sequenced in a study of shared clonotypes between healthy human individuals. Profiled with immunoSEQ multiplex PCR; TCRdb holds only in-frame clones, not every one. The profile shows some 1.5 million clones, roughly 96% of them singletons. Source material: naive CD4+ T cells sorted from blood. The subset denotes: CD45RA+ positively selected. The receptors derive from a man aged 30 to 45 in good health.

The J gene is TRBJ1-2, the V gene TRBV9; TRBD1 agrees at 8 bases. The CDR3 length is 15 residues. V dropped 4 bases and J dropped 0; count of bases not matched to a gene: 5. Germline V gene data show CDR1 as SGDLS and CDR2 as YYNGEE. For the CDR3, the DNA is TGTGCCAGCAGCCCCAGGACAGGGTCTAACTATGGCTACACCTTC. This translates into CASSPRTGSNYGYTF.

V usage is TRBV10-1 and J usage is TRBJ2-3, with TRBD1 as a possible D gene (6 bases). The CDR3 totals 14 residues. Per the germline V gene, CDR1 is WNHNN and CDR2 is SYGVQD (reference sequence). V lost 8 bases and J 2 bases, leaving 14 bases between the germline ends. Here the CDR3 reads CASGTGTNTDTQYF. DNA for the CDR3: TGCGCCAGCGGAACCGGGACAAACACAGATACGCAGTATTTT.

V and J are TRBV14 and TRBJ2-2; D is uncertain. Trimming took 4 bases from V and 7 from J, leaving 10 bases between them. CDR1 and CDR2 from the germline V gene are SGHDN and FVKESK. The CDR3 has 13 residues. CDR3 region: CASSPQSYGELFF. CDR3 nucleotide sequence: TGTGCCAGCAGCCCCCAGTCGTACGGGGAGCTGTTTTTT.

This rearrangement joins TRBV18 to TRBJ2-1; D not resolved. This CDR3 comprises 14 residues. V was shortened by 0 bases and J by 7 bases, with 10 bases between the two germline ends. In germline, CDR1 is KGHSH, CDR2 LQKENI. The CDR3 DNA follows: TGTGCCAGCTCACCACCGGGAAGGCCAAATGAGCAGTTCTTC. This gives the protein CASSPPGRPNEQFF.

Turning to this clone: Different DNA sequences within this sample yield the same CDR3. The gene calls are TRBV7-8 and TRBJ2-1; perhaps TRBD1 as D (5 bases). The CDR3 is made up of 13 amino acids. The germline V gene encodes CDR1 SGHVS and CDR2 FQNEAQ. Trimming removed 4 bases at V and 5 bases at J, with 9 bases between. For the CDR3, the DNA is TGTGCCAGCAGCTCCGACAGAAACAATGAGCAGTTCTTC. Encoded protein: CASSSDRNNEQFF.

V usage is TRBV27 and J usage is TRBJ1-2, with D tentatively TRBD1 (5 bases). Per germline, CDR1 MNHEY and CDR2 SMNVEV (reference sequence). Between the trimmed V and J ends, which lost 0 bases and 7 bases, there was a span of 12 bases. There are 14 residues in the CDR3. The CDR3 DNA is TGTGCCAGCAGTTTATCGAGGGGAAGCCGTGGCTACACCTTC. It yields the protein CASSLSRGSRGYTF.

The CDR3 DNA reads TGTGCCAGTAGTATTTTTCCCCAGGGAAGCGAGACCCAGTACTTC. This codes for CASSIFPQGSETQYF. J is TRBJ2-5 and V is TRBV19, with D possibly TRBD1 on 5 matching bases. Germline lookup yields CDR1 LNHDA and CDR2 SQIVND (reference sequence). The V end lost 3 bases, the J end lost 5 bases, and 16 bases lay between the germline ends. The length of the CDR3 is 15 residues.

This chain uses TRBV7-3 with TRBJ1-1; D is unclear. This CDR3 contains 13 residues. The germline CDR1 and CDR2 sequences are SGHTA and FQGTGA. Trimming removed 4 bases from V and 1 base from J, with 7 bases in between. The CDR3 DNA reads TGTGCCAGCAGCTACGGGTCGAACACTGAAGCTTTCTTT. It yields the protein CASSYGSNTEAFF.